The next 12 T cell receptor beta chains were all read from a single sample in a study of cytomegalovirus exposure and HLA in healthy donors. PCR was performed using 60 Vbeta and 13 Jbeta primers. The table came from immunoSEQ multiplex PCR; TCRdb's copy has only in-frame clones and leaves some out. The repertoire holds approximately 85,000 clones, with more than 65% as singletons. The source material was PBMCs. The receptors derive from a woman aged 35 to 49 in good health and CMV-seropositive.

The chain has TRBV5-6 and TRBJ2-2; possibly TRBD1 for D (6 bases). The CDR3 is 14 amino acids. The V end lost 4 bases, the J end lost 5 bases, and 12 bases lay between the germline ends. Germline assignment: CDR1 SGHDT and CDR2 YYEEEE. The CDR3 nucleotides read TGTGCCAGCAGCCGGGACACACTAACCGGGGAGCTGTTTTTT. This gives the protein CASSRDTLTGELFF.

CDR3 in DNA: TGTGCCTGGAGCAACACCGGGTATGAAAAACTGTTTTTT. Translation: CAWSNTGYEKLFF. The V gene is TRBV30, the J gene TRBJ1-4, with D uncertain. The germline gives CDR1 GTSNPN, CDR2 SVGIG (reference sequence). The CDR3 totals 13 residues. V shed 3 bases and J shed 6 bases, with 11 bases lying between them.

V gene TRBV19 combines with J gene TRBJ2-1, with D possibly TRBD2 on 6 matching bases. Germline V gene lookup returns CDR1 LNHDA and CDR2 SQIVND (reference sequence). This CDR3 spans 14 amino acids. Trimming took 1 base from V and 7 from J, leaving 11 bases between them. The CDR3 sequence is CASSIAGDRNEQFF. CDR3 bases: TGTGCCAGTAGTATAGCGGGAGATCGAAATGAGCAGTTCTTC.

The rearrangement joins TRBV27 to TRBJ1-1; tentative D call: TRBD1 (5 bases). Per germline, CDR1 MNHEY and CDR2 SMNVEV (reference sequence). Trimming took off 2 bases at V and 7 bases at J, with 14 bases between the two ends. The CDR3 consists of 14 residues. As DNA, the CDR3 is TGTGCCAGCAGTTTAAGTGTGGGGCGCGGTGAAGCTTTCTTT. It is translated as CASSLSVGRGEAFF.

This clone was detected only once. J is TRBJ2-5 and V is TRBV30; no definite D call. The CDR3 runs 11 residues. CDR1 is GTSNPN, CDR2 SVGIG, per germline (reference sequence). Trimming shortened V by 5 bases and J by 5 bases, and 9 bases separated the two germline ends. In DNA form, the CDR3 reads TGTGCCTGGGATCTGAGGGAGACCCAGTACTTC. Translating gives CAWDLRETQYF.

The chain couples TRBV6-1 to TRBJ1-1, with D tentatively TRBD1 (5 bases). This CDR3 spans 14 amino acids. Germline V lookup: CDR1 MNHNS, CDR2 SASEGT. V lost 0 bases and J 9 bases, leaving 14 bases between the germline ends. The CDR3 nucleotides read TGTGCCAGCAGTGAAGCGAGATCTCAGGGCAAAGCTTTCTTT. This translates into CASSEARSQGKAFF.

V is TRBV18 and J is TRBJ2-2; D not resolved. Germline V gene sequence: CDR1 KGHSH, CDR2 LQKENI. Trimming shortened V by 3 bases and J by 5 bases, and 4 bases separated the two germline ends. This CDR3 is 12 amino acids long. In DNA, the CDR3 is TGTGCCAGCTCACCCTATACCGGGGAGCTGTTTTTT. This encodes CASSPYTGELFF.

The chain uses TRBV18 and TRBJ2-5; D might be TRBD1 (6 bases). Judging by the DNA end, TRBJ2-7 fits better; the J call may be wrong. Looked up from germline, CDR1 is KGHSH and CDR2 is LQKENI. The CDR3 sequence is 15 residues long. DNA of the CDR3: TGTGCCAGCTCACCACCAGGGGGATCCTCCTACGAGCAGTACTTC. Translation: CASSPPGGSSYEQYF.

V gene TRBV11-2 combines with J gene TRBJ1-1, with D tentatively TRBD1 (6 bases). The germline V gene has CDR1 SGHAT and CDR2 FQNNGV. V lost 2 bases and J 8 bases, leaving 9 bases between the germline ends. The CDR3 length is 12 residues. This chain's CDR3 is CASSLRDREAFF. The CDR3 region has the DNA TGTGCCAGCAGCTTACGCGACAGGGAAGCTTTCTTT.

The chain combines TRBV30 with TRBJ1-3; D is uncertain. The V end lost 8 bases, the J end lost 0 bases, and 14 bases lay between the germline ends. CDR1 and CDR2 from the germline V gene are GTSNPN and SVGIG (reference sequence). The CDR3 loop spans 14 amino acids. The CDR3 spells CARIHRSSGNTIYF. The CDR3, as DNA: TGTGCCCGCATACACCGGAGCTCTGGAAACACCATATATTTT.

V and J are TRBV7-2 and TRBJ2-1, with D perhaps matching TRBD2 (5 bases). The V end lost 5 bases, the J end lost 10 bases, and 15 bases lay between the germline ends. The CDR3 is 13 amino acids. Germline CDR1 reads SGHTA; CDR2 reads FQGNSA. The CDR3 spells CASSRNDRGEQFF. For the CDR3, the DNA is TGTGCCAGCAGCCGAAATGACCGAGGGGAGCAGTTCTTC.

This clone was picked up a small number of times. The sample contains more than one DNA sequence encoding this CDR3. The chain recombines TRBV5-1 with TRBJ2-2; either TRBD1 or TRBD2 may fit D (5 bases each). The V gene's germline CDR1 is SGHRS and CDR2 YFSETQ. Trimming took 4 bases from V and 6 from J, leaving 13 bases between them. The CDR3 is 14 amino acids. CDR3 nucleotide sequence: TGCGCCAGCAGCCTGGACTCAGGGTCCGGGGAGCTGTTTTTT. Its translation is CASSLDSGSGELFF.